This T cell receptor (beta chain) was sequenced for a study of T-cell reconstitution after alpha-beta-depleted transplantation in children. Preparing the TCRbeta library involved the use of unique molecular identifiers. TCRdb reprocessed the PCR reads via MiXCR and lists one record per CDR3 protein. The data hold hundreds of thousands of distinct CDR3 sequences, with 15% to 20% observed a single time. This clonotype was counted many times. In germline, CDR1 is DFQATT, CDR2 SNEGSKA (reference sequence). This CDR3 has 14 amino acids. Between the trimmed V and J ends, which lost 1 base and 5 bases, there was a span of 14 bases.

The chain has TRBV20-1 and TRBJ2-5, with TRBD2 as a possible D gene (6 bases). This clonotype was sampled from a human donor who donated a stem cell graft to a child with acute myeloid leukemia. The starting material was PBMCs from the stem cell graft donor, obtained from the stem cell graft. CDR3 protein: CSARVIARGETQYF. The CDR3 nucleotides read TGCAGTGCTAGAGTGATAGCCCGGGGGGAGACCCAGTACTTC.